The present T cell receptor (beta chain) was sequenced within a study of blood T cell repertoires in COVID-19. As for the study in general: Sample material is recorded as cDNA or gDNA derived from T cells, B-cell-depleted T cells, or PBMCs.

Deletions cut 0 bases from V and 0 bases from J, with 8 bases between. The germline CDR1 and CDR2 sequences are MNHEY and SVGAGI. The CDR3 has 15 residues. Per the original methods: Nucleated cell counts were estimated from reference gene primer amplification. Sequencing was performed with immunoSEQ multiplex PCR; in TCRdb, only in-frame clones are kept and a portion is missing. The V and J calls and clone size are taken from that table; D and trimming were inferred from the DNA. The table has some 250,000 clones, 86% seen once; the top ten hold over 3%. The chain joins TRBV6-5 to TRBJ1-1; D remains unclear. Sequencing used peripheral blood. This sequence originates from a woman in her 30s who had recovered from COVID-19. This CDR3 is CASSYSVALNTEAFF. The CDR3 DNA reads TGTGCCAGCAGTTACTCGGTAGCTCTGAACACTGAAGCTTTCTTT.